This entry concerns a single T cell receptor (beta chain). These data originate in a study of blood T cell repertoires in COVID-19. The V gene's germline CDR1 is MDHEN and CDR2 SYDVKM. V lost 6 bases and J lost 5; bases outside the gene matches: 13. The CDR3 has 16 amino acids. The table came from immunoSEQ multiplex PCR; TCRdb's copy has only in-frame clones and leaves some out. The data show roughly 250,000 clones, approximately 86% seen once. The sample consisted of PBMCs or T cells enriched from blood (not recorded which). V and J are TRBV28 and TRBJ2-1, with TRBD1 identical over 7 bases. This TCR derives from a woman between 25 and 40 years old with acute COVID-19. CDR3 in DNA: TGTGCCAGCAGCGAGATCTGGACAGGACGGGACAATGAGCAGTTCTTC. As protein: CASSEIWTGRDNEQFF.